This is a list of T cell receptor beta chains from one sample in a study of T cell responses to AZD1222 COVID-19 vaccine. The method was immunoSEQ multiplex PCR; TCRdb's version includes in-frame clones alone and lacks a portion of them. The sample records about 64,000 clones, 80% to 95% being singletons. The sequences come from peripheral blood, collected 28 days after the second dose of the MenACWY control vaccine. The receptors derive from an adult who received the MenACWY meningococcal vaccine as a control. Each CDR3 is given with its conserved first and last residue. Fields, in order: J gene, V gene, D gene, clone size, CDR3 DNA, CDR3 protein. The D gene is left open where the match is weak. Expanded clones are given a class, and other clones once, few, many or no size at all.

J gene: TRBJ1-4
V gene: TRBV6-5
D gene: NA
clone size: NA
CDR3 DNA: TGTGCCAGCAGGAAGGGCCTACTTAATGAAAAACTGTTTTTT
CDR3 protein: CASRKGLLNEKLFF

J gene: TRBJ1-4
V gene: TRBV5-4
D gene: NA
clone size: once
CDR3 DNA: TGTGCCAGCAGCCCCGACCGGTCTGCGGAAAAACTGTTTTTT
CDR3 protein: CASSPDRSAEKLFF

J gene: TRBJ2-1
V gene: TRBV5-8
D gene: NA
clone size: once
CDR3 DNA: TGTGCCAGCAGCGCCCCCCGGGACGGGAACTACAATGAGCAGTTCTTC
CDR3 protein: CASSAPRDGNYNEQFF

J gene: TRBJ1-5
V gene: TRBV2
D gene: NA
clone size: NA
CDR3 DNA: TGTGCCAGCAGTGAAGGGGGGCAGCCCCAGCATTTT
CDR3 protein: CASSEGGQPQHF

J gene: TRBJ2-2
V gene: TRBV5-1
D gene: NA
clone size: NA
CDR3 DNA: TGCGCCAGCAGCTTAGGACAAACGTCGGGCACCGGGGAGCTGTTTTTT
CDR3 protein: CASSLGQTSGTGELFF

J gene: TRBJ1-1
V gene: TRBV6-4
D gene: NA
clone size: once
CDR3 DNA: TGTGCCAGCAGTGAGAACAGCTTGAACACTGAAGCTTTCTTT
CDR3 protein: CASSENSLNTEAFF

J gene: TRBJ2-1
V gene: TRBV13
D gene: TRBD2
clone size: NA
CDR3 DNA: TGTGCCAGCAGCCTGGCCGCCTTCTCTAGCGGGAGAACAGGGGAGCAGTTCTTC
CDR3 protein: CASSLAAFSSGRTGEQFF

J gene: TRBJ2-3
V gene: TRBV5-4
D gene: NA
clone size: NA
CDR3 DNA: TGTGCCAGCAGCTTGGAGGGCACAGATACGCAGTATTTT
CDR3 protein: CASSLEGTDTQYF

J gene: TRBJ2-3
V gene: TRBV28
D gene: TRBD2
clone size: NA
CDR3 DNA: TGTGCCATGGGACTAGCGGGAGGACGCACAGATACGCAGTATTTT
CDR3 protein: CAMGLAGGRTDTQYF

J gene: TRBJ2-7
V gene: TRBV5-4
D gene: TRBD2
clone size: NA
CDR3 DNA: TGTGCCAGCAGCTGGGGCGGACTAGCGTCCTTAAGCGAGCAGTACTTC
CDR3 protein: CASSWGGLASLSEQYF

J gene: TRBJ1-2
V gene: TRBV10-3
D gene: NA
clone size: NA
CDR3 DNA: TGTGCCATCAGTGAGTTTTCAGGACGTGGCTACACCTTC
CDR3 protein: CAISEFSGRGYTF

J gene: TRBJ2-7
V gene: TRBV24-1
D gene: NA
clone size: NA
CDR3 DNA: TGTGCCACCAGTGGCGGGGACTCCCAGGGGAATTTGTGGTACTTC
CDR3 protein: CATSGGDSQGNLWYF

J gene: TRBJ2-2
V gene: TRBV18
D gene: NA
clone size: NA
CDR3 DNA: TGTGCCAGCTCACCGGCGCTCACCGGGGAGCTGTTTTTT
CDR3 protein: CASSPALTGELFF

J gene: TRBJ1-1
V gene: TRBV27
D gene: NA
clone size: NA
CDR3 DNA: TGTGCCAGCAGTTTAGGGGGGCTCGACACTGAAGCTTTCTTT
CDR3 protein: CASSLGGLDTEAFF

J gene: TRBJ1-2
V gene: TRBV4-3
D gene: TRBD1
clone size: NA
CDR3 DNA: TGCGCCAGCAGCCAGACCCCCAGGGGGTATCTAGATGGCTACACCTTC
CDR3 protein: CASSQTPRGYLDGYTF

J gene: TRBJ1-3
V gene: TRBV2
D gene: NA
clone size: NA
CDR3 DNA: TGTGCCAGCAGGGACACGGGTGGAAACACCATATATTTT
CDR3 protein: CASRDTGGNTIYF

J gene: TRBJ2-1
V gene: TRBV11-3
D gene: NA
clone size: NA
CDR3 DNA: TGTGCCAGCAGCTTAGGGGTCGGGGGGACAGCTAATAATGAGCAGTTCTTC
CDR3 protein: CASSLGVGGTANNEQFF

J gene: TRBJ1-3
V gene: TRBV5-4
D gene: TRBD1
clone size: NA
CDR3 DNA: TGTGCCAGCAGCGGGGGGACAGGTACTGGAAACACCATATATTTT
CDR3 protein: CASSGGTGTGNTIYF

J gene: TRBJ1-2
V gene: TRBV28
D gene: TRBD1
clone size: NA
CDR3 DNA: TGTGCCAGCAGTTTACGGGACAGGTTCTCATATGGCTACACCTTC
CDR3 protein: CASSLRDRFSYGYTF

J gene: TRBJ2-3
V gene: TRBV7-3
D gene: NA
clone size: NA
CDR3 DNA: TGTGCCAGCAGCTTCCAGGAGGGGTCCACAGATACGCAGTATTTT
CDR3 protein: CASSFQEGSTDTQYF

J gene: TRBJ1-1
V gene: TRBV2
D gene: NA
clone size: NA
CDR3 DNA: TGTGCCAGCTCCCTAGGGTCCGAGGGTTTCTTT
CDR3 protein: CASSLGSEGFF

J gene: TRBJ2-2
V gene: TRBV29-1
D gene: TRBD1
clone size: NA
CDR3 DNA: TGCAGCGTTCGACAGGGGGAGAACACCGGGGAGCTGTTTTTT
CDR3 protein: CSVRQGENTGELFF

J gene: TRBJ2-1
V gene: TRBV19
D gene: TRBD2
clone size: NA
CDR3 DNA: TGTGCCAGTAGCCGGACTAGCGGGCCTAGCTCCTACAATGAGCAGTTCTTC
CDR3 protein: CASSRTSGPSSYNEQFF

J gene: TRBJ2-1
V gene: TRBV4-3
D gene: NA
clone size: NA
CDR3 DNA: TGCGCCAGCAGCCAAGCCCTCTCCCGGGAGCAGTTCTTC
CDR3 protein: CASSQALSREQFF

J gene: TRBJ2-7
V gene: TRBV29-1
D gene: NA
clone size: NA
CDR3 DNA: TGCAGACTGTCTGGGCCAACCTACGAGCAGTACTTC
CDR3 protein: CRLSGPTYEQYF

J gene: TRBJ2-5
V gene: TRBV7-8
D gene: NA
clone size: NA
CDR3 DNA: TGTGCCAGCAGCCAGGGGGGTTGGGGGCCCACTACTCAAGAGACCCAGTACTTC
CDR3 protein: CASSQGGWGPTTQETQYF

J gene: TRBJ2-7
V gene: TRBV7-2
D gene: TRBD2
clone size: NA
CDR3 DNA: TGTGCCAGCAGCTCCGGGACTAGCGTCTACGAGCAGTACTTC
CDR3 protein: CASSSGTSVYEQYF

J gene: TRBJ2-5
V gene: TRBV6-2/TRBV6-3
D gene: NA
clone size: NA
CDR3 DNA: TGTGCCAGCAGTCAATTCCAAGAGACCCAGTACTTC
CDR3 protein: CASSQFQETQYF

J gene: TRBJ2-7
V gene: TRBV13
D gene: NA
clone size: NA
CDR3 DNA: TGTGCCAGCAGCTCCCTCCGGGGCGATGGGGTTTACGAGCAGTACTTC
CDR3 protein: CASSSLRGDGVYEQYF

J gene: TRBJ1-4
V gene: TRBV6-6
D gene: NA
clone size: NA
CDR3 DNA: TGTGCCAGCAGTCAGAATGAAAAACTGTTTTTT
CDR3 protein: CASSQNEKLFF

J gene: TRBJ2-1
V gene: TRBV24-1
D gene: TRBD2
clone size: NA
CDR3 DNA: TGTGCCACCAGTGTCGGGGGAGGGGAGCAGTTCTTC
CDR3 protein: CATSVGGGEQFF

J gene: TRBJ2-7
V gene: TRBV18
D gene: NA
clone size: NA
CDR3 DNA: TGTGCCAGCTCACCACCGTTTGCGGACAGTTTCCACGAGCAGTACTTC
CDR3 protein: CASSPPFADSFHEQYF

J gene: TRBJ1-4
V gene: TRBV21-1
D gene: NA
clone size: NA
CDR3 DNA: TGTGCCAGCAGCAAACGACCGGGTGTAAGTGAAAAACTGTTTTTT
CDR3 protein: CASSKRPGVSEKLFF

J gene: TRBJ1-1
V gene: TRBV28
D gene: NA
clone size: NA
CDR3 DNA: TGTGCCAGCAGTTTTGGTATAGAGAACACTGAAGCTTTCTTT
CDR3 protein: CASSFGIENTEAFF

J gene: TRBJ2-3
V gene: TRBV12-5
D gene: TRBD2
clone size: NA
CDR3 DNA: TGTGCTAGTGGTTTGGTTCTCAGGGACACTAGCGGGAGAGGAACAGATACGCAGTATTTT
CDR3 protein: CASGLVLRDTSGRGTDTQYF

J gene: TRBJ2-1
V gene: TRBV30
D gene: NA
clone size: NA
CDR3 DNA: TGTGCCCAACTCTTAAGTGGGTTCGGTGGACAAGAGCAGTTCTTC
CDR3 protein: CAQLLSGFGGQEQFF

J gene: TRBJ2-1
V gene: TRBV6-1
D gene: NA
clone size: NA
CDR3 DNA: TGTGCCAGCAGTGAAAGGGGGGATGAGCAGTTCTTC
CDR3 protein: CASSERGDEQFF

J gene: TRBJ1-3
V gene: TRBV20-1
D gene: NA
clone size: once
CDR3 DNA: TGCAGTGCTAGAGATGCGAACACCATATATTTT
CDR3 protein: CSARDANTIYF

J gene: TRBJ1-2
V gene: TRBV6-2/TRBV6-3
D gene: NA
clone size: NA
CDR3 DNA: TGTGCCAGCAGTTACAAGGAAGGGGAAGGCTACACCTTC
CDR3 protein: CASSYKEGEGYTF

J gene: TRBJ2-1
V gene: TRBV7-2
D gene: TRBD1
clone size: NA
CDR3 DNA: TGTGCCAGCAGCCGGGGGGACAGGGGATATAGTGAGCAGTTCTTC
CDR3 protein: CASSRGDRGYSEQFF

J gene: TRBJ2-2
V gene: TRBV7-3
D gene: NA
clone size: NA
CDR3 DNA: TGTGCCAGCAGCTTATTCCTGGCCGGGGAGCTGTTTTTT
CDR3 protein: CASSLFLAGELFF

J gene: TRBJ2-3
V gene: TRBV15
D gene: TRBD2
clone size: NA
CDR3 DNA: TGTGCCACTAAGCGGGACTTCACAGATACGCAGTATTTT
CDR3 protein: CATKRDFTDTQYF

J gene: TRBJ2-1
V gene: TRBV24-1
D gene: TRBD2
clone size: NA
CDR3 DNA: TGTGCCACCAGTCCTAGCGGGAACAATGAGCAGTTCTTC
CDR3 protein: CATSPSGNNEQFF

J gene: TRBJ1-4
V gene: TRBV18
D gene: TRBD1
clone size: NA
CDR3 DNA: TGTGCCAGCTCACCCAGAAACCCGGGACAGGGCGGTGAAAAACTGTTTTTT
CDR3 protein: CASSPRNPGQGGEKLFF

J gene: TRBJ2-7
V gene: TRBV27
D gene: TRBD2
clone size: NA
CDR3 DNA: TGTGCCAGCAGAACGGACAGGGGCCCTAGCGGGGGGTTTGGGGAGCAGTACTTC
CDR3 protein: CASRTDRGPSGGFGEQYF

J gene: TRBJ2-5
V gene: TRBV5-1
D gene: NA
clone size: NA
CDR3 DNA: TGCGCCAGCAGCTTAACTCTCTCGGAGACCCAGTACTTC
CDR3 protein: CASSLTLSETQYF

J gene: TRBJ2-3
V gene: TRBV14
D gene: NA
clone size: NA
CDR3 DNA: TGTGCCAGCAGCCAAGATCTGGGGGTTGGAGAAACGCAGTATTTT
CDR3 protein: CASSQDLGVGETQYF

J gene: TRBJ2-1
V gene: TRBV4-1
D gene: TRBD2
clone size: NA
CDR3 DNA: TGCGCCAGCAGCCAAGTCGGTGGCGGGAGGGGGTTTGGTGAGCAGTTCTTC
CDR3 protein: CASSQVGGGRGFGEQFF

J gene: TRBJ1-1
V gene: TRBV7-9
D gene: NA
clone size: NA
CDR3 DNA: TGTGCCAGCAGCTTTGAAAGGCATCCAGGCACTGAAGCTTTCTTT
CDR3 protein: CASSFERHPGTEAFF

J gene: TRBJ2-2
V gene: TRBV5-6
D gene: NA
clone size: NA
CDR3 DNA: TGTGCCAGCAGCGCAGGGGGGGACTCCGGGGAGCTGTTTTTT
CDR3 protein: CASSAGGDSGELFF

J gene: TRBJ2-7
V gene: TRBV5-1
D gene: NA
clone size: once
CDR3 DNA: TGCGCCAGCAGCGCAGAACCCGGACTCCCCGAGCAGTACTTC
CDR3 protein: CASSAEPGLPEQYF

J gene: TRBJ1-6
V gene: TRBV6-5
D gene: TRBD1
clone size: NA
CDR3 DNA: TGTGCCAGCAGTTACGATGGACAGGGCCCTTCACCCCTCCACTTT
CDR3 protein: CASSYDGQGPSPLHF

J gene: TRBJ2-7
V gene: TRBV27
D gene: NA
clone size: NA
CDR3 DNA: TGTGCCAGCAGTCCCTCCACCGGCCCCTACGAGCAGTACTTC
CDR3 protein: CASSPSTGPYEQYF